This record concerns one T cell receptor beta chain sequence. Its specificity is unknown. This CDR3 spans 12 amino acids. Between the trimmed V and J ends, which lost 4 bases and 4 bases, there was a span of 9 bases. Germline CDR1 is DFQATT and CDR2 is SNEGSKA (reference sequence). Total RNA extracted from each sample amounted to at least 6 micrograms. This sample is drawn from a study of blood T cells in healthy people across ages. Whole-study findings and limits: Because sorting was not performed, PBMCs prevented conclusive naive versus antigen-experienced comparison. Aged donors had fewer naive CD4+ cells and lower diversity than long-lived donors.

A second PCR of about 6 to 12 cycles used a sample-barcoded 5' primer and a J-beta primer mix. Each CDR3 protein is one row after TCRdb ran MiXCR on the 5' RACE reads. The sample lists about 640,000 distinct CDR3 sequences, roughly three fifths seen once, with about two fifths in the top ten. Source material: blood. The chain joins TRBV20-1 to TRBJ2-3, with unresolved D. The sequence was collected from a man between 60 and 70 years old in good health. The CDR3 reads CSAKAGPDTQYF. CDR3 nucleotide sequence: TGCAGTGCTAAGGCCGGCCCAGATACGCAGTATTTT.